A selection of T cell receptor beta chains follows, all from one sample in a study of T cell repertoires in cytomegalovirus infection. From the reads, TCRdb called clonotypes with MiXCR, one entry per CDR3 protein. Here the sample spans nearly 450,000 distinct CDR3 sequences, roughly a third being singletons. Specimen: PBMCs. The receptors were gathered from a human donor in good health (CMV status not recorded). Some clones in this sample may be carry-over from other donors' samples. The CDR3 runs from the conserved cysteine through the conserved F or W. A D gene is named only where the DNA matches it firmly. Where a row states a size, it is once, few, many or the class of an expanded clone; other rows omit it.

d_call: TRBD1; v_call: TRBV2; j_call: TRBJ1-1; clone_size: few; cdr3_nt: TGTGCCAGCACTCGAGAAGGGGGCTACACTGAAGCTTTCTTT; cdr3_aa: CASTREGGYTEAFF
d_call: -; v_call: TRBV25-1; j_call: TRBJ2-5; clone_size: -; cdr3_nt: TGTGCCAGCACATATGGGGGGCAAGAGACCCAGTACTTC; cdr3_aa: CASTYGGQETQYF
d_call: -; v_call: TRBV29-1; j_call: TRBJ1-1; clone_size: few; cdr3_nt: TGCAGCGTGCGGGACACTGAAGCTTTCTTT; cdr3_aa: CSVRDTEAFF
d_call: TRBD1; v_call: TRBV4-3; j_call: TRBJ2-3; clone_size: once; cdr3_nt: TGCGCCAGCAGCCAAGCCCGTCAGGGGGCCAACACAGATACGCAGTATTTT; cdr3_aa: CASSQARQGANTDTQYF
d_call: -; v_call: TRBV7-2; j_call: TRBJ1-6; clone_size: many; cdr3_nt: TGTGCCAGCAGCCCCCTGCAGGGGCGGGATTCACCCCTCCACTTT; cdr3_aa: CASSPLQGRDSPLHF
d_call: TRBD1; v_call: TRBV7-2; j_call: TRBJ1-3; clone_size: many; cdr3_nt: TGTGCCAGCAGCTTACACAGGCAGGGGGCTTTATCTGGAAACACCATATATTTT; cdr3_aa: CASSLHRQGALSGNTIYF
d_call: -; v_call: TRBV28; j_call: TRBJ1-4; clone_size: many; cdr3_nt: TGTGCCAGCATAGGGGGGGCAACTAATGAAAAACTGTTTTTT; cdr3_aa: CASIGGATNEKLFF
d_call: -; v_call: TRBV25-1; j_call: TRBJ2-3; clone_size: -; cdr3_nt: TGTGCCAGCAGTGCCGGGGGCCTCGGGGATACGCAGTATTTT; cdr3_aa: CASSAGGLGDTQYF
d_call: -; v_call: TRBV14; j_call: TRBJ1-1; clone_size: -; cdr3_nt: TGTGCCAGCAGCCAAATCCTGAACACTGAAGCTTTCTTT; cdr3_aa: CASSQILNTEAFF
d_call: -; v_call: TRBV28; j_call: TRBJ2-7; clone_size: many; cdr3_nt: TGTGCCAGCAGTTTGCCCGGGCCTCAGCTCTCCTACGAGCAGTACTTC; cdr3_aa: CASSLPGPQLSYEQYF
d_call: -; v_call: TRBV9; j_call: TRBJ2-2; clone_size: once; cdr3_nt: TGTGCCAGCAGCTGGACTCATACCGGGGAGATGTTTTTT; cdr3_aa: CASSWTHTGEMFF
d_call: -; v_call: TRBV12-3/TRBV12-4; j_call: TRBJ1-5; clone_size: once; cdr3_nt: TGTGCCAGCAGTTTAGGGTACAGATGGTTTCATCAGCCCCAGCATTTT; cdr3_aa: CASSLGYRWFHQPQHF
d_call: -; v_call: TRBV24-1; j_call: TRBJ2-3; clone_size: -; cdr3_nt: TGTGCCACCAGCCACGCCGCGGAATCAGATACGCAGTATTTT; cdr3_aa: CATSHAAESDTQYF
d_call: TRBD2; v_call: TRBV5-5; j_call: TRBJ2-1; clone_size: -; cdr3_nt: TGTGCCAGCAGCTTGGGGGCTTGGACTAGCTCATTCAATGAGCAGTTCTTC; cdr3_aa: CASSLGAWTSSFNEQFF
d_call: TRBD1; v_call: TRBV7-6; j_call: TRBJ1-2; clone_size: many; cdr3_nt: TGTGCCAGCAGCCATGGGACAGGGGACGACTATGGCTACACCTTC; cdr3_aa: CASSHGTGDDYGYTF